This TCR beta chain was documented in a study of CD8 T cells in ankylosing spondylitis. Using its own MiXCR run on the 5' RACE reads, TCRdb lists one record per CDR3 protein. This table has 390,000 or so distinct CDR3 sequences, approximately 20% appearing once. Whole-study results and caveats: Relatively rare in peripheral blood, disease-linked clones were also CD8+. Apparently characteristic of ankylosing spondylitis blood was a TCR beta motif (under ten highly homologous variants).

This clonotype has only a few counts. As yet, its antigen is unknown. Germline CDR1 reads DFQATT; CDR2 reads SNEGSKA (reference sequence). The CDR3 totals 13 residues. V lost 5 bases, J lost 3 bases, and 11 bases lay in between. This sequence joins TRBV20-1 and TRBJ2-1; tentatively, D is TRBD1 (6 bases). This clonotype was obtained from a male donor with ankylosing spondylitis. The sample consisted of blood, either unsorted or a sorted T cell fraction (not recorded which). DNA of the CDR3: TGCAGTGCTGGAAGGACAGACTACAATGAGCAGTTCTTC. Translating gives CSAGRTDYNEQFF.